The rows below give T cell receptor beta chains drawn from one sample of a study of cytomegalovirus exposure and HLA in healthy donors. Assay used: immunoSEQ multiplex PCR; TCRdb lists only in-frame clones, some missing. The listing records about 55,000 clones. Sequenced material: PBMCs. The receptors here all came from a man in his fifties or sixties in good health and CMV-seropositive. Both conserved end residues are part of each CDR3. A D gene is named only where the DNA matches it firmly.

CDR3nt	CDR3aa	d_gene	v_gene	j_gene
TGTGCCAGCAGTGAATACGGGTATTCCGGGAGGACTAATGAAAAACTGTTTTTT	CASSEYGYSGRTNEKLFF	.	TRBV25-1	TRBJ1-4
TGCAGCGTAATGGACAGGGACGCGAACACCGGGGAGCTGTTTTTT	CSVMDRDANTGELFF	TRBD1	TRBV29-1	TRBJ2-2
TGTGCCAGCAGCTTACTAGCGGGAGGGCAAGGTCGCGAGCAGTACTTC	CASSLLAGGQGREQYF	TRBD2	TRBV7-8	TRBJ2-7
TGTGCCAGTAGTATCCCAGGGCAGGGAGAGACCCAGTACTTC	CASSIPGQGETQYF	.	TRBV19	TRBJ2-5
TGTGCCAGTAGTATAGGCAAAGGGACAGACTATGGCTACACCTTC	CASSIGKGTDYGYTF	TRBD1	TRBV19	TRBJ1-2
TGCAGCGTTGTGAAGAAGCTGGCAGGGGGCAGTGAAGCTTTCTTT	CSVVKKLAGGSEAFF	TRBD1	TRBV29-1	TRBJ1-1
TGTGCCAGCAGCCCCGGGACAGACAATCAGCCCCAGCATTTT	CASSPGTDNQPQHF	TRBD1	TRBV28	TRBJ1-5
TGTGCCAGCAGCTTAGAGGGAGTAGCGGGAGGCTCCGACAATGAGCAGTTCTTC	CASSLEGVAGGSDNEQFF	TRBD2	TRBV7-6	TRBJ2-1
TGTGCCAGCAGTTTATCCTTAGCGGGAGAAGGACCCGGGGAGCTGTTTTTT	CASSLSLAGEGPGELFF	TRBD2	TRBV28	TRBJ2-2
TGCGCCAGCAGCCAAGGACAGGGAAAGGAGAAACTGTTTTTT	CASSQGQGKEKLFF	TRBD1	TRBV4-3	TRBJ1-4
TGCGCCAGCAGCAGGGGACAAAGCTCTGGAAACACCATATATTTT	CASSRGQSSGNTIYF	.	TRBV5-1	TRBJ1-3